The TCR beta chain under discussion was sequenced for a study of regulatory T cells in long-lasting Graves disease. The time point here: persistent/refractory GD, antithyroid drugs over 5 years with positive TRAb. Isolated PBMC RNA provided the starting material for the TCR library. Study-wide points: Among the persistent patients, fewer than 3,500 public clonotypes were shared, more than the 966 shared among new patients. Persistent-disease Graves' patients showed less TCR diversity than new cases. Analysis covered peripheral blood alone, not thyroid tissue.

Germline loops: CDR1 DFQATT, CDR2 SNEGSKA (reference sequence). This CDR3 comprises 15 residues. Trimming removed 2 bases from V and 9 bases from J, with 17 bases in between. In its sample, this clonotype was seen a few times. Its specificity is not known. Building of the TCR beta libraries involved iRepertoire HTBI primers and Arm-PCR of CDR3 regions. One entry per CDR3 protein results from TCRdb running MiXCR on the multiplex PCR reads. In the table there are 650,000 to 850,000 distinct CDR3 sequences, around 30% of which are singletons. The receptor's source is a female donor with Graves disease. The starting material was peripheral blood mononuclear cells (PBMCs), obtained when the disease was refractory, from a patient treated with antithyroid drugs. This chain joins TRBV20-1 and TRBJ1-6; D gene uncertain. The CDR3 region has the DNA TGCAGTGCTAGAACGGCCTCTGGACGGAGTTCACCCCTCCACTTT. Amino acid sequence: CSARTASGRSSPLHF.